The 30 T cell receptor beta chains listed next were all sequenced from one sample in a study of blood T cell repertoires in COVID-19. Clones were read by immunoSEQ multiplex PCR, and TCRdb kept only the in-frame ones, dropping some. Of approximately 240,000 clones listed, about 85% are singletons. Sequenced: peripheral blood. Receptor source: a woman aged 55-75 years with active or convalescent COVID-19.

The chain links TRBV5-6 to TRBJ1-5; the match to TRBD1 covers 7 bases. CDR1 is SGHDT, CDR2 YYEEEE, per germline. This CDR3 contains 16 residues. Losses at the gene ends were 2 bases for V and 0 bases for J; bases not matched to a gene: 5. The CDR3 nucleotides read TGTGCCAGCAGCTTTACAGGGGCCTATAGCAATCAGCCCCAGCATTTT. Translating gives CASSFTGAYSNQPQHF.

This clone appeared a few times. The chain combines TRBV29-1 with TRBJ1-2, with D possibly matching TRBD1 (5 bases). Trimming left V 1 base short and J 2 bases short, with 8 bases between. CDR3 length: 13 residues. The germline gives CDR1 SQVTM, CDR2 ANQGSEA. CDR3 coding DNA: TGCAGCGTTGAAGGACAGCTGAACTATGGCTACACCTTC. Its translation: CSVEGQLNYGYTF.

This sequence joins TRBV2 and TRBJ1-2; 9 bases are shared with TRBD1. Trimming cost V 5 bases and J 2 bases; bases outside gene matches: 6. Germline CDR1 SNHLY, CDR2 FYNNEI. The CDR3 has 15 amino acids. CDR3 residues: CASSRDRAENYGYTF. CDR3 nucleotides: TGTGCCAGCAGTAGGGACAGGGCCGAGAACTATGGCTACACCTTC. Full variable domain (outside the CDR3, taken from reference TRBV2 and TRBJ1-2): EPEVTQTPSHQVTQMGQEVILRCVPISNHLYFYWYRQILGQKVEFLVSFYNNEISEKSEIFDDQFSVERPDGSNFTLKIRSTKLEDSAMYFCASSRDRAENYGYTFGSGTRLTVV.

The V and J genes are TRBV11-2 and TRBJ1-1; D gene uncertain. The CDR3 consists of 12 residues. Germline values: CDR1 SGHAT, CDR2 FQNNGV. Trimming stripped 5 bases from V and 5 bases from J, with 9 bases between. The CDR3 DNA is TGTGCCAGCAGCGTTAGGAGGACTGAAGCTTTCTTT. Translation: CASSVRRTEAFF.

The chain couples TRBV6-5 to TRBJ2-1; TRBD2 aligns across 10 bases. There are 14 residues in the CDR3. Germline CDR1 and CDR2: MNHEY and SVGAGI. V was clipped by 7 bases and J by 4 bases; unmatched bases: 4. The CDR3 coding sequence is TGTGCCAGCATTACTAGCGGGATGTACAATGAGCAGTTCTTC. Amino acid sequence: CASITSGMYNEQFF.

CDR3 bases: TGTGCCAGTAGTCCGACACCTAGCACAGATACGCAGTATTTT. Encoded protein: CASSPTPSTDTQYF. This rearrangement joins TRBV19 to TRBJ2-3, with no clear D. V gave up 5 bases and J gave up 0 bases, with 9 bases separating them. The CDR3 totals 14 residues. Per germline, CDR1 LNHDA and CDR2 SQIVND (reference sequence).

This chain uses TRBV27 with TRBJ1-4, with D unclear. Between the trimmed V and J ends, which lost 0 bases and 5 bases, there was a span of 10 bases. The CDR3 is 15 residues long. Germline V gene data show CDR1 as MNHEY and CDR2 as SMNVEV (reference sequence). The CDR3 sequence: CASSLSQAGNEKLFF. Written as DNA, the CDR3 is TGTGCCAGCAGTTTATCCCAGGCGGGGAATGAAAAACTGTTTTTT.

The CDR3 sequence is CASSRGTYRTDTQYF. DNA for the CDR3: TGTGCCAGCAGCCGTGGGACTTACCGCACAGATACGCAGTATTTT. V is TRBV7-2 and J is TRBJ2-3, with D perhaps matching TRBD2 (6 bases). With 5 bases removed from V and 1 base from J, the gap between germline ends came to 13 bases. Looked up from germline, CDR1 is SGHTA and CDR2 is FQGNSA. The CDR3 is 15 residues long.

As concerns this clone: This CDR3 fails to terminate in the conserved phenylalanine or tryptophan, so it likely reflects a read error. Because the CDR3's place on the DNA is in doubt, the DNA is left out and the CDR3 is given as listed by TCRdb. J is TRBJ1-2 and V is TRBV23-1. TRBV23-1 is known as an ORF, though its function is uncertain. The CDR3 extends over 11 residues, inclusive of both ends. CDR3: CASRNLRPSED.

The chain employs TRBV6-5 and TRBJ1-5; no firm D call. Germline values: CDR1 MNHEY, CDR2 SVGAGI. The CDR3 has 12 residues. V lost 6 bases, J lost 6 bases, and 9 bases lay in between. The CDR3 is CASRREGQPQHF. The DNA for the CDR3 is TGTGCCAGCAGGAGGGAGGGTCAGCCCCAGCATTTT.

J is TRBJ1-1 and V is TRBV6-1; D perhaps matches TRBD1 (5 bases). V was clipped by 3 bases and J by 5 bases, with 16 bases between them. The CDR3 totals 15 residues. CDR1 is MNHNS, CDR2 SASEGT, per germline. CDR3 sequence (DNA): TGTGCCAGCAGTGAGGTCGCAGGAGGGGAGACTGAAGCTTTCTTT. This codes for CASSEVAGGETEAFF.

This clone came up once. The CDR3 protein is CASSIAGVSDTQYF. The CDR3 DNA sequence: TGTGCCAGTAGTATAGCGGGAGTTTCAGATACGCAGTATTTT. This chain links TRBV19 with TRBJ2-3; tentative D call: TRBD2 (6 bases). Trimming stripped 1 base from V and 4 bases from J, with 9 bases between. Looked up from germline, CDR1 is LNHDA and CDR2 is SQIVND (reference sequence). This CDR3 contains 14 residues.

This CDR3 reads CASSHRQGSGANVLTF. Here the CDR3 DNA reads TGTGCCAGCAGCCACCGACAGGGCTCTGGGGCCAACGTCCTGACTTTC. This chain joins TRBV4-2 and TRBJ2-6; the match to TRBD1 covers 7 bases. V lost 3 bases to trimming and J lost 0 bases; unmatched junction nucleotides: 2. CDR1 is LGHNA, CDR2 YNFKEQ, per germline. CDR3 length equals 16 residues.

The V call is TRBV13, the J call TRBJ2-1; TRBD2 matches 13 bases. The CDR3 is 17 residues long. Germline V CDR1 and CDR2: PRHDT, FYEKMQ (reference sequence). V gave up 4 bases and J gave up 5 bases; unmatched junction bases: 8. This CDR3 is CASSSSWTSGSNNEQFF. The DNA of the CDR3 is TGTGCCAGCAGCTCCTCATGGACTAGCGGGAGTAACAATGAGCAGTTCTTC.

This chain connects TRBV7-9 to TRBJ1-4; 8 positions agree with TRBD1. Germline CDR1 is SEHNR and CDR2 is FQNEAQ (reference sequence). J gave up 4 bases and V 5 bases, and 6 bases lay outside the gene matches. The CDR3 consists of 15 residues. The CDR3 is CASSMRTGINEKLFF. The CDR3 coding sequence is TGTGCCAGCAGCATGAGGACAGGGATTAATGAAAAACTGTTTTTT.

The V call is TRBV10-2, the J call TRBJ2-5; 7 bases fit TRBD1. Germline V lookup: CDR1 WSHSY, CDR2 SAAADI. V lost 8 bases to trimming and J lost 5 bases; unmatched junction nucleotides: 8. The CDR3 spans 13 residues. CDR3 sequence (DNA): TGCGCCAGCGAAAGGGGGCTTGAGGAGACCCAGTACTTC. Protein product: CASERGLEETQYF.

V usage is TRBV6-4 and J usage is TRBJ2-3; D gene uncertain. V was pared by 1 base and J by 8 bases, with 10 bases between. This CDR3 comprises 13 residues. Germline CDR1 is MRHNA and CDR2 is SNTAGT. The DNA of the CDR3 is TGTGCCAGCAGTGACTACGCGGTTGGTACGCAGTATTTT. Translating it yields CASSDYAVGTQYF.

The CDR3 DNA follows: TGTGCCAGCTCAGGGGACAGGGGGCAGGAAGATACGCAGTATTTT. This codes for CASSGDRGQEDTQYF. This chain connects TRBV18 to TRBJ2-3, with 12 bases fitting TRBD1. V lost 5 bases to trimming and J lost 5 bases; unmatched junction nucleotides: 5. Germline-derived CDR1 and CDR2 are KGHSH and LQKENI. The CDR3 is made up of 15 amino acids.

The chain joins TRBV5-5 to TRBJ2-6; a possible D gene is TRBD2 (6 bases). V lost 2 bases and J lost 2, with 14 bases in between. The CDR3 contains 17 residues. Germline loops: CDR1 SGHKS, CDR2 YYEKEE (reference sequence). The CDR3 reads CASSLHWGRTGANVLTF. The CDR3 DNA sequence: TGTGCCAGCAGCTTACATTGGGGGAGGACTGGGGCCAACGTCCTGACTTTC. Combining the CDR3 with reference TRBV5-5 and TRBJ2-6 gives the whole variable domain DAGVTQSPTHLIKTRGQQVTLRCSPISGHKSVSWYQQVLGQGPQFIFQYYEKEERGRGNFPDRFSARQFPNYSSELNVNALLLGDSALYLCASSLHWGRTGANVLTFGAGSRLTVL.

For the CDR3, the DNA is TGTGCCAGTAGTATGGGTCAGGGGTCCCTCGGGCCCCAGCATTTT. It encodes CASSMGQGSLGPQHF. The V call is TRBV19, the J call TRBJ1-5, with D perhaps TRBD1 (6 bases). The V end was cut by 3 bases, the J end by 9 bases, with 18 bases between. In germline, CDR1 is LNHDA, CDR2 SQIVND (reference sequence). The length of the CDR3 is 15 residues.

CDR3 in amino acids: CASSGPGYFDNTGELFF. CDR3 bases: TGCGCCAGCAGTGGGCCGGGGTATTTTGATAACACCGGGGAGCTGTTTTTT. The J gene is TRBJ2-2, the V gene TRBV10-1; maybe TRBD2 (5 bases). CDR3 size: 17 residues. V lost 4 bases and J lost 2, with 17 bases in between. Germline CDR1 WNHNN, CDR2 SYGVQD (reference sequence).

The chain uses TRBV6-1 and TRBJ2-7, with a weak D call TRBD2 (5 bases). V lost 2 bases, J lost 3 bases, and 14 bases lay in between. Germline lookup yields CDR1 MNHNS and CDR2 SASEGT. The CDR3 runs to 15 residues. The CDR3 DNA reads TGTGCCAGCAGTGAATTCCTCGAGCGGCGCTACGAGCAGTACGTC. Translation gives CASSEFLERRYEQYV.

This rearrangement joins TRBV12-5 to TRBJ2-7; 11 positions match TRBD1. The CDR3 is 18 amino acids. Per the germline V gene, CDR1 is LGHNT and CDR2 is FRNRAP. J lost 1 base, V lost 1 base, and 9 bases had no gene match. Written as DNA, the CDR3 is TGTGCTAGTGGTTTGGACCCGGGACAGGGGGTAATTTCCTACGAGCAGTACGTC. Residues: CASGLDPGQGVISYEQYV.

V usage is TRBV6-5 and J usage is TRBJ1-4; D gene unclear. The CDR3 contains 14 residues. The germline V gene encodes CDR1 MNHEY and CDR2 SVGAGI. Between the trimmed V and J ends, which lost 3 bases and 5 bases, there was a span of 10 bases. Here the CDR3 DNA reads TGTGCCAGCAGTTATTCTATTTTGAATGAAAAACTGTTTTTT. Translating gives CASSYSILNEKLFF.

The chain combines TRBV24-1 with TRBJ2-1; D call uncertain. Germline loops: CDR1 KGHDR, CDR2 SFDVKD. The CDR3 is made up of 16 amino acids. Between the trimmed V and J ends, which lost 1 base and 0 bases, there was a span of 9 bases. The CDR3 DNA follows: TGTGCCACCAGTGATTTATCCGCGAGCTCCTACAATGAGCAGTTCTTC. This translates into CATSDLSASSYNEQFF.

J is TRBJ1-1 and V is TRBV5-1; unclear D gene. Trimming stripped 4 bases from V and 3 bases from J, with 13 bases between. The CDR3 covers 14 residues. Germline CDR1 SGHRS, CDR2 YFSETQ. CDR3 loop: CASSQGRRDTEAFF. The CDR3 DNA is TGCGCCAGCAGCCAAGGACGGAGGGACACTGAAGCTTTCTTT. Drawing the rest from reference TRBV5-1 and TRBJ1-1, the complete variable domain is KAGVTQTPRYLIKTRGQQVTLSCSPISGHRSVSWYQQTPGQGLQFLFEYFSETQRNKGNFPGRFSGRQFSNSRSEMNVSTLELGDSALYLCASSQGRRDTEAFFGQGTRLTVV.

The chain recombines TRBV19 with TRBJ2-5; D possibly corresponds to TRBD1 (6 bases). The CDR3 contains 15 residues. The V gene lost 3 bases and the J gene lost 2 bases, with 13 bases spanning the gap. The V gene's germline CDR1 is LNHDA and CDR2 SQIVND (reference sequence). The CDR3 protein is CASSISATGQETQYF. CDR3 nucleotides: TGTGCCAGTAGTATCTCCGCGACAGGTCAAGAGACCCAGTACTTC.

The chain has TRBV10-3 and TRBJ2-3; D is uncertain. Germline V lookup: CDR1 ENHRY, CDR2 SYGVKD. CDR3 length equals 19 residues. The ends were cut back, 2 bases at V and 2 bases at J, with 23 bases in the middle. CDR3 amino acids: CAISELDFFLEEATDTQYF. The CDR3 DNA is TGTGCCATCAGTGAGCTGGATTTTTTTCTGGAAGAGGCCACAGATACGCAGTATTTT.

The chain employs TRBV4-1 and TRBJ2-7; the match to TRBD2 covers 7 bases. The CDR3 is made up of 14 amino acids. V shed 1 base, J shed 5 bases, and the junction held 5 bases outside the gene matches. CDR1 and CDR2 from the germline V gene are MGHRA and YSYEKL. The CDR3: CASSQVQGGHEQYV. The CDR3 region has the DNA TGCGCCAGCAGCCAAGTGCAGGGAGGGCACGAGCAGTACGTC.

The V gene is TRBV5-1, the J gene TRBJ2-7, with 7 bases aligning to TRBD1. The trim removed 2 bases at V and 5 bases at J, leaving 7 bases unmatched. Germline-derived CDR1 and CDR2 are SGHRS and YFSETQ. This CDR3 has 14 residues. CDR3 in DNA: TGCGCCAGCAGCTTAAACAGGGGAACCCACGAGCAGTACTTC. As protein: CASSLNRGTHEQYF. The variable domain in full, completed from reference TRBV5-1 and TRBJ2-7, reads KAGVTQTPRYLIKTRGQQVTLSCSPISGHRSVSWYQQTPGQGLQFLFEYFSETQRNKGNFPGRFSGRQFSNSRSEMNVSTLELGDSALYLCASSLNRGTHEQYFGPGTRLTVT.